This TCR beta chain emerged from a study of regulatory T cells in long-lasting Graves disease. Noted time point: persistent/refractory GD, antithyroid drugs over 5 years with positive TRAb. PBMC-derived RNA was used for the TCR library. Patients met American Thyroid Association criteria for Graves' disease. Study findings and constraints: In persistent patients, shared public clonotypes (more than 2,500) outnumbered those in new patients (nearly 1,000). Persistent disease was characterized by preferential usage of TRBV28, TRBJ1-2 and TRBJ2-5. Compared with new cases, persistent Graves' patients showed reduced TCR diversity.

This clonotype was recorded many times. Antigen unknown. The CDR3 loop spans 15 amino acids. Germline CDR1 GTSNPN, CDR2 SVGIG (reference sequence). With 4 bases clipped from V and 5 bases from J, the junction kept 10 bases outside the gene matches. HTBI primers from iRepertoire and Arm-PCR of CDR3 regions yielded the TCR beta libraries. TCRdb reanalysed the multiplex PCR reads using MiXCR and keeps one entry per CDR3 protein. The sample has about 300,000 distinct CDR3 sequences; around 20% are singletons. The sample in question was peripheral blood mononuclear cells (PBMCs), obtained when the disease was refractory, from a patient treated with antithyroid drugs. The origin of this receptor is a female donor with Graves disease. The chain links TRBV30 to TRBJ2-5; TRBD2 agrees at 10 bases. The CDR3 loop is CAWTSGSGGVETQYF. DNA of the CDR3: TGTGCCTGGACTAGCGGGAGCGGGGGTGTGGAGACCCAGTACTTC.